One T cell receptor beta chain is described in this entry. Different DNA sequences within this sample yield the same CDR3. The table came from immunoSEQ multiplex PCR; TCRdb's copy has only in-frame clones and leaves some out. The sample lists around 250,000 clones, roughly 89% occurring once. The sample is drawn from a study of cytomegalovirus exposure and HLA in healthy donors. Germline V lookup: CDR1 MDHEN, CDR2 SYDVKM. The CDR3 is 11 amino acids. Trimming left V 5 bases short and J 5 bases short, with 6 bases between. The specimen was PBMCs. V gene TRBV28 combines with J gene TRBJ1-2, with D unresolved. This clonotype was sampled from a woman younger than 30 in good health and CMV-seronegative. The CDR3 DNA reads as TGTGCCAGCAGTAGAGGTTATGGCTACACCTTC. It yields the protein CASSRGYGYTF.